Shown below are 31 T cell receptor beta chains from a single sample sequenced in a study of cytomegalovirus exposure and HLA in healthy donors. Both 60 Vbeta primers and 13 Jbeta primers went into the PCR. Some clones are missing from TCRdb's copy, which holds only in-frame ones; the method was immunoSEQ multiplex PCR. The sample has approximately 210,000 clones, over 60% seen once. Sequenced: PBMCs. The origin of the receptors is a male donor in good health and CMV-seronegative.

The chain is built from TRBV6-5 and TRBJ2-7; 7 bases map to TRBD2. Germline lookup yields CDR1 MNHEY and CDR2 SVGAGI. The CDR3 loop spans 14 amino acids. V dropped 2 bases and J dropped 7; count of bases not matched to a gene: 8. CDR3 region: CASSYRGRAWEQYF. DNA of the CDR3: TGTGCCAGCAGTTACCGCGGGAGAGCGTGGGAGCAGTACTTC.

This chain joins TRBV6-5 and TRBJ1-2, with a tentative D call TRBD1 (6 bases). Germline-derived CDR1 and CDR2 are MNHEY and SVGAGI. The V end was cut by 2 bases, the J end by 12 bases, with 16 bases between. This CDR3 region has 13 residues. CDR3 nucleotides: TGTGCCAGCAGTTACGGGGGACAAAGCAAACACACCTTC. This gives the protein CASSYGGQSKHTF.

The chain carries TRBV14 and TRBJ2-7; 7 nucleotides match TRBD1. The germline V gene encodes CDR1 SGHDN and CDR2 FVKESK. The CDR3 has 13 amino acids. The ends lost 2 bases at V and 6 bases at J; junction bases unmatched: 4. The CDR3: CASSQKQGIEQYF. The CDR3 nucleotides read TGTGCCAGCAGCCAAAAACAGGGGATCGAGCAGTACTTC.

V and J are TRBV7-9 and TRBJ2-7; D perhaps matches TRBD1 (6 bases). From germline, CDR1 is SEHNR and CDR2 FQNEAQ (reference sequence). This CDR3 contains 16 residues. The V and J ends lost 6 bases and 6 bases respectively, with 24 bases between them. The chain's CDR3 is CASSVWLMDSLSEQYF. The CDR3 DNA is TGTGCCAGCAGTGTATGGCTGATGGACAGCTTGAGCGAGCAGTACTTC.

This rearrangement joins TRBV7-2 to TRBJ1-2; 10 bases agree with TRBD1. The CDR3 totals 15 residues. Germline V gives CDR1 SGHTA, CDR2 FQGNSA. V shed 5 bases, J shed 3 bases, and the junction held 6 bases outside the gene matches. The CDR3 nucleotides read TGTGCCAGCAGCCGACAGGGGGCTCCGGACTATGGCTACACCTTC. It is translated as CASSRQGAPDYGYTF.

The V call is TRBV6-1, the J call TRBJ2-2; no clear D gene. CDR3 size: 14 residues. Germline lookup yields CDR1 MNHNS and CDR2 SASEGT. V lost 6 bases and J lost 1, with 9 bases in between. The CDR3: CASRPQRNTGELFF. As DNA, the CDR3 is TGTGCCAGCAGGCCTCAGCGGAACACCGGGGAGCTGTTTTTT.

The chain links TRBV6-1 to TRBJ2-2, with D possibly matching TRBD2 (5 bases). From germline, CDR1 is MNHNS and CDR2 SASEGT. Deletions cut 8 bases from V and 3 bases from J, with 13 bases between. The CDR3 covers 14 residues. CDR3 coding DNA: TGTGCCAGCCAGGACGGGATCTACACCGGGGAGCTGTTTTTT. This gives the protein CASQDGIYTGELFF.

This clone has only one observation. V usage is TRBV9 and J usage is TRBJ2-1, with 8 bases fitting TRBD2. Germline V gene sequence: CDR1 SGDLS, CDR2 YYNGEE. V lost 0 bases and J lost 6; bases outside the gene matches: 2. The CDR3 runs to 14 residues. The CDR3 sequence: CASSVAGLVNEQFF. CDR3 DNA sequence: TGTGCCAGCAGCGTAGCGGGACTAGTCAATGAGCAGTTCTTC.

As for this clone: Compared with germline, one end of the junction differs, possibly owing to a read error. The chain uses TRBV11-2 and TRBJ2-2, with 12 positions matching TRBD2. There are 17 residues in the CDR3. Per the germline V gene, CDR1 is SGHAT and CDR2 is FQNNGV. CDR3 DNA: TGTGCCGGCAGCCAGACTAGCGGGGGTACGAACACCGGGGAGCTGTTTTTT. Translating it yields CAGSQTSGGTNTGELFF. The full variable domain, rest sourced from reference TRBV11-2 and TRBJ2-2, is EAGVAQSPRYKIIEKRQSVAFWCNPISGHATLYWYQQILGQGPKLLIQFQNNGVVDDSQLPKDRFSAERLKGVDSTLKIQPAKLEDSAVYLCAGSQTSGGTNTGELFFGEGSRLTVL.

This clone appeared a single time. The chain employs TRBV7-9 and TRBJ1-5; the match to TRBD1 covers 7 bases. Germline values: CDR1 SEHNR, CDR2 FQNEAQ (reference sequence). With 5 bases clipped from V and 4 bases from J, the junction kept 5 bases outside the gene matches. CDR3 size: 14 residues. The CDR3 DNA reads TGTGCCAGCAGCCCCGGGACAGCGAATCAGCCCCAGCATTTT. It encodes CASSPGTANQPQHF.

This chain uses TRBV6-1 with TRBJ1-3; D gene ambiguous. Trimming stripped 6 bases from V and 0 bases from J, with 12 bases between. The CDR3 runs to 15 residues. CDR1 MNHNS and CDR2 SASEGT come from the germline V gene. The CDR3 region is CASSRGLSSGNTIYF. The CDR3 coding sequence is TGTGCCAGCAGCAGAGGTCTTAGCTCTGGAAACACCATATATTTT.

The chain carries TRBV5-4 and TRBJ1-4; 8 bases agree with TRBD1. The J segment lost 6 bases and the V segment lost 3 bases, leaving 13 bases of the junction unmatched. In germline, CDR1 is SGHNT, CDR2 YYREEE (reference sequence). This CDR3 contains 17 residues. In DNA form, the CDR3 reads TGTGCCAGCAGCTCGAATCCCCAGGGGGCTGTTGATGAAAAACTGTTTTTT. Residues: CASSSNPQGAVDEKLFF.

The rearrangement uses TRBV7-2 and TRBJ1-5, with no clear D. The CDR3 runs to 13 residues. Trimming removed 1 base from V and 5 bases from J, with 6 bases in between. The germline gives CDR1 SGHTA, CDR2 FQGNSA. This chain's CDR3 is CASSLGGHQPQHF. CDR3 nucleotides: TGTGCCAGCAGCTTAGGAGGGCATCAGCCCCAGCATTTT.

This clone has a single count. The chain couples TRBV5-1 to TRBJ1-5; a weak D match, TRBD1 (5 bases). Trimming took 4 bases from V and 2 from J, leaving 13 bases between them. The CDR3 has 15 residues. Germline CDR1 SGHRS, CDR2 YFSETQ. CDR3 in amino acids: CASSQGDSGNQPQHF. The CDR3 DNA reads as TGCGCCAGCAGCCAAGGAGACAGCGGCAATCAGCCCCAGCATTTT. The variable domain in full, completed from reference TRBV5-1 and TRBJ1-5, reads KAGVTQTPRYLIKTRGQQVTLSCSPISGHRSVSWYQQTPGQGLQFLFEYFSETQRNKGNFPGRFSGRQFSNSRSEMNVSTLELGDSALYLCASSQGDSGNQPQHFGDGTRLSIL.

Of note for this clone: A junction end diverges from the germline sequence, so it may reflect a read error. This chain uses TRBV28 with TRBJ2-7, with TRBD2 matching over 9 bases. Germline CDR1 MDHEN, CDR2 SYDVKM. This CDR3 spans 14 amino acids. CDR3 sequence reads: CTSSPSGASYEQYF. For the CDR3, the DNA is TGTACCAGCAGCCCTAGCGGGGCTTCCTACGAGCAGTACTTC.

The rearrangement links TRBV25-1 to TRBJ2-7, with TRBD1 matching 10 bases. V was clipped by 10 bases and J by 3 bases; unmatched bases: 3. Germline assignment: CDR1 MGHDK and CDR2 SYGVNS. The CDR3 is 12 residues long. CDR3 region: CATDRGLYEQYF. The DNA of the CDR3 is TGTGCCACTGACAGGGGGCTCTACGAGCAGTACTTC.

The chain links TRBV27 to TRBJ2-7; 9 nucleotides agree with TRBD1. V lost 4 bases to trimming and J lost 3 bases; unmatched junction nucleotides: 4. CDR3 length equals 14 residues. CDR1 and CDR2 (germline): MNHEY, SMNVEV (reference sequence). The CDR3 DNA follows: TGTGCCAGCAGTTGGACAGGGGTCTTCTACGAGCAGTACTTC. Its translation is CASSWTGVFYEQYF.

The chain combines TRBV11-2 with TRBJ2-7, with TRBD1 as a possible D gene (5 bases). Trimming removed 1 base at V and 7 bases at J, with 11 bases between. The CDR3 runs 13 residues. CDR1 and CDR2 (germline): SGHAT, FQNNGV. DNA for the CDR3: TGTGCCAGCAGCTTAGCTCCAGACAGAGAGCAGTACTTC. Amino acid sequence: CASSLAPDREQYF.

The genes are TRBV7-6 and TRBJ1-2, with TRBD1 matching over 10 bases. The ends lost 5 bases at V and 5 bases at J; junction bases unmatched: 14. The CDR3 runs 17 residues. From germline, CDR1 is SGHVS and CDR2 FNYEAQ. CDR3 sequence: CASSPKPTGGFLYGYTF. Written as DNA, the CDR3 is TGTGCCAGCAGCCCGAAACCGACAGGGGGCTTCTTATATGGCTACACCTTC.

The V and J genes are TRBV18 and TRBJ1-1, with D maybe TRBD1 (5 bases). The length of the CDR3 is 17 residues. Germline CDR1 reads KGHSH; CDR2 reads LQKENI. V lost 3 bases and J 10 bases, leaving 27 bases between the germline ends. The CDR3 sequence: CASSPVGGVSLPGGAFF. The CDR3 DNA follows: TGTGCCAGCTCACCCGTTGGGGGGGTTTCCCTGCCCGGAGGAGCTTTCTTT.

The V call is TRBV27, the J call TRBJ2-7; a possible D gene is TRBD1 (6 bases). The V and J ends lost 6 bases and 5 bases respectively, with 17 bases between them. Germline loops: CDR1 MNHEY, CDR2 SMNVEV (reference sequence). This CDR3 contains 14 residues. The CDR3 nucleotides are TGTGCCAGCAGCGTAATGGACAGTTCGGACGAGCAGTACTTC. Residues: CASSVMDSSDEQYF.

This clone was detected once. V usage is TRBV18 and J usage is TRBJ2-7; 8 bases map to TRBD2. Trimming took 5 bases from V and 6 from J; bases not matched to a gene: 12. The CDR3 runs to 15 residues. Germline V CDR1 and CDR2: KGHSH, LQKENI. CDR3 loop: CASSLYGLAASEQYF. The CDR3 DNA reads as TGTGCCAGCTCATTGTACGGACTAGCAGCAAGCGAGCAGTACTTC.

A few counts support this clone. CDR3 nucleotide sequence: TGTGCCAGCAGCCAAGAAACTAGCGGGGGGCTCAACTCCTACGAGCAGTACTTC. As protein: CASSQETSGGLNSYEQYF. The rearrangement uses TRBV4-2 and TRBJ2-7; 12 bases agree with TRBD2. CDR3 length: 18 residues. V was clipped by 0 bases and J by 0 bases; unmatched bases: 6. Germline CDR1 reads LGHNA; CDR2 reads YNFKEQ.

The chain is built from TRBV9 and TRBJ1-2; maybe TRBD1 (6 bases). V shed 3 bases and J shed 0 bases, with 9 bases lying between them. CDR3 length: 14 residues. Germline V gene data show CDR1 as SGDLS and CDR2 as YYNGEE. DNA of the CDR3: TGTGCCAGCAGCGCAGGGGCGACTAACTATGGCTACACCTTC. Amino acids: CASSAGATNYGYTF.

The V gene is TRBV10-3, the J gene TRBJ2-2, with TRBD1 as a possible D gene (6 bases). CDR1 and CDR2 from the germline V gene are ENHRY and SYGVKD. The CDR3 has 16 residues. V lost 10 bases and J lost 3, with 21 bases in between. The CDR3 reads CATLKGHRGDTGELFF. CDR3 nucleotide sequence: TGTGCCACACTCAAGGGACACCGAGGGGACACCGGGGAGCTGTTTTTT.

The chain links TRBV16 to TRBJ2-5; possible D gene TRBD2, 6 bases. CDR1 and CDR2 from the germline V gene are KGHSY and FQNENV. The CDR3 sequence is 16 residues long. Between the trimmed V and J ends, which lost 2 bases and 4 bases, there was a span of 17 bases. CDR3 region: CASSQPGLPAGETQYF. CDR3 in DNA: TGTGCCAGCAGCCAACCGGGACTCCCGGCGGGAGAGACCCAGTACTTC.

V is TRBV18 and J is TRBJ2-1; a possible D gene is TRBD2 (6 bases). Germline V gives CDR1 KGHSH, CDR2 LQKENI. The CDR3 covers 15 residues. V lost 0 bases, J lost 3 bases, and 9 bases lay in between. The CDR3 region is CASSPPGLSYNEQFF. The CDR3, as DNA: TGTGCCAGCTCACCACCGGGACTGAGCTACAATGAGCAGTTCTTC.

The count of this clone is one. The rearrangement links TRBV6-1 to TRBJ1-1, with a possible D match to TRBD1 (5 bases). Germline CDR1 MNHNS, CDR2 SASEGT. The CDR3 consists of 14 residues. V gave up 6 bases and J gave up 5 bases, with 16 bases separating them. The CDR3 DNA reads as TGTGCCAGCAGGGAAACAGGACTAAATACTGAAGCTTTCTTT. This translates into CASRETGLNTEAFF.

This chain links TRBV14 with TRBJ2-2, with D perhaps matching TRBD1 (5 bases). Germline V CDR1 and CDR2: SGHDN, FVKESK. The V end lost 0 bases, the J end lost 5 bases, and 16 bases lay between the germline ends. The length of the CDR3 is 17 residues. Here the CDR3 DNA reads TGTGCCAGCAGCCAAGAATGGGGCGTACGACCGACCGGGGAGCTGTTTTTT. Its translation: CASSQEWGVRPTGELFF. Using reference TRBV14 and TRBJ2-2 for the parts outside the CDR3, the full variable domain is EAGVTQFPSHSVIEKGQTVTLRCDPISGHDNLYWYRRVMGKEIKFLLHFVKESKQDESGMPNNRFLAERTGGTYSTLKVQPAELEDSGVYFCASSQEWGVRPTGELFFGEGSRLTVL.

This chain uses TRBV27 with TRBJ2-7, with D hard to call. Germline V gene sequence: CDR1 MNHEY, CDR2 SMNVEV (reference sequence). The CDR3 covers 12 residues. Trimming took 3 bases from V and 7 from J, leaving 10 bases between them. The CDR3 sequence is CASSLGVGEQYF. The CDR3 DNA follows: TGTGCCAGCAGTTTGGGCGTTGGGGAGCAGTACTTC.

CDR3 sequence: CASSVDREETQYF. CDR3 nucleotide sequence: TGTGCCAGTAGTGTCGACAGGGAAGAGACCCAGTACTTC. The rearrangement uses TRBV19 and TRBJ2-5, with TRBD1 identical over 7 bases. CDR3 length: 13 amino acids. Trimming removed 5 bases from V and 3 bases from J; junction bases left unmatched: 3. CDR1 is LNHDA, CDR2 SQIVND, per germline (reference sequence).